This record covers a single TCR beta chain. Its target antigen remains unknown. The sample holds no much larger clone one base away, and base qualities are not on file. Germline trimming: 5 bases from V, 0 bases from J; junction bases outside gene matches: 12. CDR1 and CDR2, looked up from the germline V gene, are MDHEN and SYDVKM. From its cysteine to its phenylalanine, the CDR3 spans 17 amino acids. This entry keeps only the CDR3 DNA: 51 bases, framed from base 1. Each collaborating institution followed its own protocols to collect whole blood in K2EDTA tubes. For TCRbeta analysis, collaborator samples were shipped as frozen whole blood, as isolated PBMCs, or as DNA extracted from either sample type. TCRbeta CDR3 regions were amplified from genomic DNA by means of the immunoSEQ Assay, a bias-controlled multiplex PCR. For the original study's pipeline: The number of nucleated cells in each sample was estimated from the amplification of reference gene primers within the assay. To quantify the absolute abundance of each unique TCRbeta CDR3 rearrangement, sequence reads were collapsed and filtered. For each sample, productive Simpson clonality was calculated by taking the square root of Simpson's diversity index across productive rearrangements. TCRdb took over this immuneACCESS table, retaining in-frame rearrangements with V and J assigned. Such tables are incomplete; in checked studies, under half of the missing clones stem from an unresolved V gene, and the remainder is unexplained. V, J and clone size derive from that table, while D and trimming were established from the DNA sequence. Across this sample there are approximately 110,000 clones, with over 75% seen only once. The ten largest clones capture roughly 4.2% of the sample.

This record belongs to a study of blood T cell repertoires in COVID-19 (dated by TCRdb to 2018 to 2020). With regard to the full study: Samples covering the acute and convalescent phases of COVID-19 were provided by collaborators in the United States, Italy and Spain. The material from the prospective study consisted of cDNA or gDNA derived from T cells, B-cell-depleted T cells, or PBMCs. A de-identified subject ID, COVID-19 status, age in years and sex were almost always included in the sample metadata. Where available, HLA class I and class II types were obtained from metadata supplied by the sample provider rather than from assay-based typing. Deeply sampled blood TCRbeta repertoires from subjects exposed to, actively infected with, or recovered from COVID-19 were included in the dataset. The repertoires were released in a freely available public database meant as a resource for research on the immune response to SARS-CoV-2. The samples were drawn from two sources: the first 160 participants of the ongoing ImmuneRACE study, and 1,200 or so subjects contributed by 6 global collaborators.

Summary of the overall study and its limitations: How much clinical and demographic metadata was included differed by source and by participant, and the metadata was provided uncurated.

Input material: peripheral blood. The sequence joins TRBV28 to TRBJ1-1; 7 central nucleotides agree with TRBD1. The receptor was isolated from a man aged 45-60 years with acute or convalescent COVID-19. The nucleotide sequence is given as TGTGCCAGCAGTGCCGTGAGGGACAGCGTTATGAACACTGAAGCTTTCTTT. The resulting protein is CASSAVRDSVMNTEAFF.